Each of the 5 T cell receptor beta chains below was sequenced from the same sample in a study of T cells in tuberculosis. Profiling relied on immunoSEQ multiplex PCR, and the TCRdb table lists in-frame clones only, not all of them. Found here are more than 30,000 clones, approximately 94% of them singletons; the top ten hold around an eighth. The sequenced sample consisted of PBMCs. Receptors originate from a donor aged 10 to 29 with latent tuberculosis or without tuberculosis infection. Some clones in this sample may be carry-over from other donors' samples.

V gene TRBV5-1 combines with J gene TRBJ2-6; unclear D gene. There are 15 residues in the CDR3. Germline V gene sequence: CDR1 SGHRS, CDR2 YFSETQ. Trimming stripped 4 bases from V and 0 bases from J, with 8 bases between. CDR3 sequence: CASSTDPSGANVLTF. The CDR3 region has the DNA TGCGCCAGCAGCACAGACCCCTCTGGGGCCAACGTCCTGACTTTC.

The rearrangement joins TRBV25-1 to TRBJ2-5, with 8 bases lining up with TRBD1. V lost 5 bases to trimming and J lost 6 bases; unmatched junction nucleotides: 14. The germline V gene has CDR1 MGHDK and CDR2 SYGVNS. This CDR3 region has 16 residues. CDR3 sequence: CASSNDPGTGQKTQYF. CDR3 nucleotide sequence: TGTGCCAGCAGTAACGATCCTGGGACAGGCCAGAAGACCCAGTACTTC.

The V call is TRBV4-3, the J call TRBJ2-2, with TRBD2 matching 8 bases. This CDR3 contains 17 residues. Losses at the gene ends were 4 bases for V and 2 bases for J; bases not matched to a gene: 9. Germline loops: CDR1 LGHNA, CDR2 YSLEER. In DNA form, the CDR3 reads TGCGCCAGCAGCCCTCGGCGGGGGGCCATTAACACCGGGGAGCTGTTTTTT. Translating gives CASSPRRGAINTGELFF.

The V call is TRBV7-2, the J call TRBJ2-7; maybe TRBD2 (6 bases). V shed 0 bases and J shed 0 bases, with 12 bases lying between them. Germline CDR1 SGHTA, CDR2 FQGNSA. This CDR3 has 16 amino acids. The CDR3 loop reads CASSLAWAGSSYEQYF. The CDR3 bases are TGTGCCAGCAGCTTAGCGTGGGCGGGGAGCTCCTACGAGCAGTACTTC.

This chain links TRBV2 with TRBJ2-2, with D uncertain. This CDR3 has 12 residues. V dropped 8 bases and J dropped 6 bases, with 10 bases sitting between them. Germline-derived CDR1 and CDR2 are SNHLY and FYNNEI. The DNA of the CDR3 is TGTGCCAGCCGCGTGGTGTCCGGGGAGCTGTTTTTT. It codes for CASRVVSGELFF.